There are a few counts of the clone carrying this T cell receptor beta chain. The antigen is not known. The CDR3 loop spans 16 amino acids. V was clipped by 4 bases and J by 4 bases; unmatched bases: 10. Germline V gives CDR1 SGHVS, CDR2 FQNEAQ. The data are from a study of beta chain features in type 1 diabetes. On the study more broadly: Examination covered around 98,000,000 sorted cells spanning all samples.

Purity exceeded 95% in all sorted populations. Expressed TCRB transcripts were sequenced after all isolated RNA was converted to cDNA. Sequencing of naive, central memory and regulatory T cell samples gave an average of roughly 3.5 million reads. Here immunoSEQ multiplex PCR was the method, and the copy in TCRdb shows in-frame clones only, minus some. The data contain 430,000 or so clones, roughly 11% of them singletons. The study's findings and limits: All four CD4+ subsets from Type 1 diabetes patients carried moderately but significantly shorter TCRB CDR3s.

This TCR came from a young woman in good health. Sample: naive CD4+ T cells from blood. V gene TRBV7-8 combines with J gene TRBJ2-3, with 8 bases fitting TRBD2. The CDR3 DNA reads TGTGCCAGCAGCTCAAGCGGGACTAGAGCTGCAGATACGCAGTATTTT. It specifies CASSSSGTRAADTQYF.